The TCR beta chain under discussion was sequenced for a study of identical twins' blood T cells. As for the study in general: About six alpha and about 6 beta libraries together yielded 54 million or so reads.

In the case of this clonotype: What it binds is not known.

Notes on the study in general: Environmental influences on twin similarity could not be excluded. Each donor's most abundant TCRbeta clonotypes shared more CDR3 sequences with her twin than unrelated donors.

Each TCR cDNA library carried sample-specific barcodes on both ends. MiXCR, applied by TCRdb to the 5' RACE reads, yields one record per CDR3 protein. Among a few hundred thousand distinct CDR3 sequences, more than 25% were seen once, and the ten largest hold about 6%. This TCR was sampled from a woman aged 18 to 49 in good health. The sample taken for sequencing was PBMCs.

The CDR3 spells CASSSSGTSVRSGELFF. The CDR3 DNA reads TGTGCCAGCAGCTCAAGTGGGACTAGCGTACGGAGCGGGGAGCTGTTTTTT. The rearrangement links TRBV7-9 to TRBJ2-2; TRBD2 aligns across 10 bases. V was pared by 4 bases and J by 7 bases, with 12 bases of the junction left unmatched. This CDR3 has 17 residues. CDR1 SEHNR and CDR2 FQNEAQ come from the germline V gene (reference sequence).